Described below is a single T cell receptor beta chain sequence and its context. Its antigen remains unknown. Other DNA sequences in the sample encode the same CDR3. The data derive from a study of cytomegalovirus exposure and HLA in healthy donors. 60 Vbeta and 13 Jbeta primers were used in PCR. Clones were sequenced by immunoSEQ multiplex PCR, and TCRdb holds only the in-frame ones, with some missing. This sample has some 30,000 clones; around two fifths occur once, and the top ten carry around 2%. In germline, CDR1 is SGDLS, CDR2 YYNGEE. CDR3 length equals 15 residues. With 3 bases removed from V and 0 bases from J, the gap between germline ends came to 11 bases. Study outcomes and limitations: TCR beta sequences reportedly predicted most subjects' HLA-A and HLA-B alleles accurately. According to an earlier analysis, most TCR beta V segments yielded productive rearrangements about 87% or about 30% of the time.

The sequence derives from a woman in her forties or fifties in good health and CMV-seronegative. The sample taken for sequencing was PBMCs. The chain couples TRBV9 to TRBJ2-3; weak D call: TRBD1 (6 bases). The chain's CDR3 is CASSEGHPSTDTQYF. CDR3 nucleotide sequence: TGTGCCAGCAGCGAGGGACACCCTAGCACAGATACGCAGTATTTT.